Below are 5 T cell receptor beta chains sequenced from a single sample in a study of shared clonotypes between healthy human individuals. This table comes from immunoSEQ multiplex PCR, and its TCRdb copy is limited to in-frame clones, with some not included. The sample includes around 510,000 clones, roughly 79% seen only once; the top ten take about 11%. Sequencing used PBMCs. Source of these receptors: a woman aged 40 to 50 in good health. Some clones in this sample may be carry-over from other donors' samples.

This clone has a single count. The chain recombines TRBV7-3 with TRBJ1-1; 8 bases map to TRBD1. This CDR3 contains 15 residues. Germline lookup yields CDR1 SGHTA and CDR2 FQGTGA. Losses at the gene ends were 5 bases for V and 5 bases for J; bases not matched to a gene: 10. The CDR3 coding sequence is TGTGCCAGCAGCACACGACAGGGGTCATGGACTGAAGCTTTCTTT. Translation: CASSTRQGSWTEAFF.

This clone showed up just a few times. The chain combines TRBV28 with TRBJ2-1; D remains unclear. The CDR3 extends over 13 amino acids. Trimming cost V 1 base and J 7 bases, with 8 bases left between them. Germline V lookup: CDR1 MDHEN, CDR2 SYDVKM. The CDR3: CASSLLSRNEQFF. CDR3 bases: TGTGCCAGCAGTTTATTGTCCAGAAATGAGCAGTTCTTC. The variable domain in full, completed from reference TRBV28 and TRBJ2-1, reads DVKVTQSSRYLVKRTGEKVFLECVQDMDHENMFWYRQDPGLGLRLIYFSYDVKMKEKGDIPEGYSVSREKKERFSLILESASTNQTSMYLCASSLLSRNEQFFGPGTRLTVL.

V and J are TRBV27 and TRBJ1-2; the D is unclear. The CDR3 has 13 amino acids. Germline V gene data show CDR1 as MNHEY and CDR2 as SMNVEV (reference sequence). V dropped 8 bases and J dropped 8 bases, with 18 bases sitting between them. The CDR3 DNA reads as TGTGCCAGCGGCGGGAGGAAGCAGCAGGGCTACACCTTC. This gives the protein CASGGRKQQGYTF.

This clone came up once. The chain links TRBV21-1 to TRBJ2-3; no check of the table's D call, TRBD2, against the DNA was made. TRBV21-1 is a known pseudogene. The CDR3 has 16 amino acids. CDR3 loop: CARKSWLAGFTDTQYF. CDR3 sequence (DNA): TGTGCCAGGAAGAGTTGGCTAGCGGGATTCACAGATACGCAGTATTTT.

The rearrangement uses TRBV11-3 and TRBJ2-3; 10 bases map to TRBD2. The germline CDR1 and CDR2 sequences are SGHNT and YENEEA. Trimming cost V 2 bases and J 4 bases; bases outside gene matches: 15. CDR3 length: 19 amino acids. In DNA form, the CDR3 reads TGTGCCAGCAGCTTAACGGGACTAGCGAGGGGGAAAGAGGCAGATACGCAGTATTTT. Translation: CASSLTGLARGKEADTQYF.